This T cell receptor (beta chain) was documented in a study of T cells in women clearing cervical HPV infection. Profiled with immunoSEQ multiplex PCR; TCRdb holds only in-frame clones, not every one. Found here are 22,000 or so clones; the top ten clones hold under 10%. Study-level points and caveats: CIN3+ cases had significantly higher TCR repertoire richness than controls, but evenness did not differ.

Comment on this clone: Antigen specificity is unknown. From the germline J gene comes the end of the CDR3, since the read stops 3 residues before it.

The CDR3 spans 15 residues. Germline CDR1 and CDR2: SEHNR and FQNEAQ (reference sequence). The germline V and J ends were trimmed by 2 bases and 0 bases, with 8 bases remaining between them. Material for sequencing was blood buffy coat. V and J are TRBV7-9 and TRBJ1-3; D gene uncertain. This receptor was identified in a woman between 18 and 70 years old with a cervical HPV16 infection that either progressed to CIN3+ or cleared (not recorded which). The CDR3 loop is CASSLNTYSGNTIYF. The covered CDR3 bases are TGTGCCAGCAGCTTAAATACCTACTCTGGAAACACC.